The sequence of this T cell receptor beta chain was determined in a study of blood T cell repertoires in COVID-19. Study-level information: Acute and convalescent COVID-19 specimens originated in the United States, Italy and Spain.

Source study methods: Amplified reference gene primers provided the basis for estimating nucleated cell counts. Only in-frame clones appear in the TCRdb table, and some are missing; sequencing was by immunoSEQ multiplex PCR. For V, J and clone size, that table is used; D and trimming come from the DNA. The sample consists of some 74,000 clones, approximately 80% of them appearing once. CDR3 length: 14 amino acids. V shed 6 bases and J 2 bases; nucleotides not matched to a gene: 5. Per germline, CDR1 MNHEY and CDR2 SVGAGI. The sample holds a few counts of this clone. V and J are TRBV6-5 and TRBJ1-1, with 8 bases identical to TRBD1. The sequencing sample was made of peripheral blood. This clonotype was obtained from a man aged 80 or over with acute or convalescent COVID-19. The CDR3 coding sequence is TGTGCCAGCAGAGCAGGGGGCTTAAACACTGAAGCTTTCTTT. Its translation is CASRAGGLNTEAFF.